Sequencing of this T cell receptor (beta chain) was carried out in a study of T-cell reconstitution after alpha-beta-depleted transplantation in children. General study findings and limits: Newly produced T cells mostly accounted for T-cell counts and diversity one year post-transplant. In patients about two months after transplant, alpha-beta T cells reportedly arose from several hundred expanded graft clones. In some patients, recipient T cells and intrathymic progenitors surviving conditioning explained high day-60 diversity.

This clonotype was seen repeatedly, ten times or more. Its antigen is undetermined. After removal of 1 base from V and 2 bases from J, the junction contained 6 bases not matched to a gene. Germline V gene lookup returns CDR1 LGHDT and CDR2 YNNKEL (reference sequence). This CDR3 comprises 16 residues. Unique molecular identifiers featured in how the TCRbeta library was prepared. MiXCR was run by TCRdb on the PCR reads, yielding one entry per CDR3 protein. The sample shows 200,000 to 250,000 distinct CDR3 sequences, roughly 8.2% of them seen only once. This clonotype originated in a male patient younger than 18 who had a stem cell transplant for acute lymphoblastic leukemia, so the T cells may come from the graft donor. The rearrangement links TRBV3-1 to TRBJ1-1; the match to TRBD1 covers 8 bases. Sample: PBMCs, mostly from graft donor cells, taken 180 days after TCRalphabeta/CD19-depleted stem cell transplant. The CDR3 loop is CASSQVTGGGNTEAFF. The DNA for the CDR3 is TGTGCCAGCAGCCAAGTCACAGGGGGGGGTAACACTGAAGCTTTCTTT.